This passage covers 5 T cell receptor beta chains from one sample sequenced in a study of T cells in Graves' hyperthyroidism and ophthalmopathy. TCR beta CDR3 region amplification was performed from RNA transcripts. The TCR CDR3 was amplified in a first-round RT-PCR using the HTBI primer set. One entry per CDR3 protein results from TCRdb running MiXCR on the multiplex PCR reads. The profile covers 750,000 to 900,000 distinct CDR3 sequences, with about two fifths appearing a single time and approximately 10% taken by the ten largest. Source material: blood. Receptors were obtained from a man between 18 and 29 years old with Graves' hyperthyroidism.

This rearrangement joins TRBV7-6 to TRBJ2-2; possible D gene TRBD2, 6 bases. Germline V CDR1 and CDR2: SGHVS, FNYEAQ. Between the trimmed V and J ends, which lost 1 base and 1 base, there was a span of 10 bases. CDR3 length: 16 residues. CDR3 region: CASSLVLAENTGELFF. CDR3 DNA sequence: TGTGCCAGCAGCTTAGTACTAGCAGAGAACACCGGGGAGCTGTTTTTT.

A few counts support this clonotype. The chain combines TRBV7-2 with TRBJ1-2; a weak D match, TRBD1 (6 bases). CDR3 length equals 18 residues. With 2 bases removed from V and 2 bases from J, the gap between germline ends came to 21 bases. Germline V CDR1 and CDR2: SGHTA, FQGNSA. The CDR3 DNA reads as TGTGCCAGCAGCTTACCCCCCCCTCAGGACAGAACCAACTATGGCTACACCTTC. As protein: CASSLPPPQDRTNYGYTF. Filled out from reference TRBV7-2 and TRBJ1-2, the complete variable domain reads GAGVSQSPSNKVTEKGKDVELRCDPISGHTALYWYRQSLGQGLEFLIYFQGNSAPDKSGLPSDRFSAERTGGSVSTLTIQRTQQEDSAVYLCASSLPPPQDRTNYGYTFGSGTRLTVV.

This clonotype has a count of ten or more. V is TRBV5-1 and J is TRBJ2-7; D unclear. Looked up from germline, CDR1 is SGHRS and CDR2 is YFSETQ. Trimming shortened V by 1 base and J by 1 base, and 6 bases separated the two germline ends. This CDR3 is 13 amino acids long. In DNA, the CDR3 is TGCGCCAGCAGCTTGTATAGATCCTACGAGCAGTACTTC. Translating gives CASSLYRSYEQYF.

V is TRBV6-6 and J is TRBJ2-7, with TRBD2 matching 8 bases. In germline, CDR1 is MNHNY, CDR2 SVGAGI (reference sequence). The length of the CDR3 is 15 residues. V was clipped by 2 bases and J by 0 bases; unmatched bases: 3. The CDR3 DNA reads TGTGCCAGCAGTTACGTAGCGGGAAGCTCCTACGAGCAGTACTTC. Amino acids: CASSYVAGSSYEQYF.

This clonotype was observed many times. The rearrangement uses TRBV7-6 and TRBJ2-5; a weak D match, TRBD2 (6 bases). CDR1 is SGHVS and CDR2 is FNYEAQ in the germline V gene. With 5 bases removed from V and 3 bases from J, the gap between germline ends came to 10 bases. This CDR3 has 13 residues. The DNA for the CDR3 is TGTGCCAGCAGCCCTCGGGAGAAAGAGACCCAGTACTTC. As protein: CASSPREKETQYF.